These 14 T cell receptor beta chains were all obtained from the same sample, sequenced in a study of T cell changes during pregnancy in multiple sclerosis. Profiling relied on immunoSEQ multiplex PCR, and the TCRdb table lists in-frame clones only, not all of them. This sample yields tens of thousands of clones, of which 70% to 90% are seen a single time; over 1.5% belongs to the top ten. The sample in question was peripheral blood, obtained in the first trimester of pregnancy. The receptor source for this set is a female donor with multiple sclerosis, enrolled in a pregnancy study.

As regards this clone: Germline is not matched at one junction end, which may reflect a read error. This chain joins TRBV7-9 and TRBJ2-5, with 12 bases fitting TRBD1. Per the germline V gene, CDR1 is SEHNR and CDR2 is FQNEAQ (reference sequence). This CDR3 is built from 15 residues. The CDR3 is CASSTRDRGQGTQYF. Here the CDR3 DNA reads TGTGCCAGCAGCACTAGGGACAGGGGGCAAGGGACCCAGTACTTC.

The chain has TRBV5-4 and TRBJ2-7; possible D gene TRBD2, 5 bases. This CDR3 comprises 13 residues. Trimming left V 2 bases short and J 4 bases short, with 10 bases between. Per the germline V gene, CDR1 is SGHNT and CDR2 is YYREEE (reference sequence). CDR3 DNA: TGTGCCAGCAGCTTCTTAGCGAGTTACGAGCAGTACTTC. This encodes CASSFLASYEQYF.

The CDR3 DNA follows: TGTGCTAGTGTCGGGGGTCTAGCGAACACTGAAGCTTTCTTT. This sequence encodes CASVGGLANTEAFF. The chain carries TRBV12-5 and TRBJ1-1; tentative D call: TRBD1 (5 bases). Germline V CDR1 and CDR2: LGHNT, FRNRAP. This CDR3 comprises 14 residues. V shed 7 bases and J shed 1 base, with 13 bases lying between them. The whole variable domain, remainder taken from reference TRBV12-5 and TRBJ1-1, is DARVTQTPRHKVTEMGQEVTMRCQPILGHNTVFWYRQTMMQGLELLAYFRNRAPLDDSGMPKDRFSAEMPDATLATLKIQPSEPRDSAVYFCASVGGLANTEAFFGQGTRLTVV.

V usage is TRBV6-6 and J usage is TRBJ1-1; possibly TRBD1 for D (5 bases). The CDR3 consists of 16 residues. V lost 0 bases to trimming and J lost 1 base, with 12 bases between them. Germline loops: CDR1 MNHNY, CDR2 SVGAGI (reference sequence). CDR3 DNA sequence: TGTGCCAGCAGTTACTCTAGGGGAGGGGCGAACACTGAAGCTTTCTTT. Translation gives CASSYSRGGANTEAFF.

V usage is TRBV7-9 and J usage is TRBJ2-3, with a weak D call TRBD2 (6 bases). Germline V gene lookup returns CDR1 SEHNR and CDR2 FQNEAQ (reference sequence). The CDR3 loop spans 16 amino acids. V was trimmed by 7 bases and J by 1 base, leaving 18 bases between them. The CDR3 sequence is CASTMGLLERTDTQYF. DNA for the CDR3: TGTGCCAGCACCATGGGACTCTTGGAACGCACAGATACGCAGTATTTT.

The rearrangement links TRBV6-5 to TRBJ1-1; 8 bases are a match to TRBD1. V lost 5 bases and J lost 4; bases outside the gene matches: 6. Germline assignment: CDR1 MNHEY and CDR2 SVGAGI. This CDR3 has 14 residues. CDR3 coding DNA: TGTGCCAGCAGTATTTCCAGGGGGCGCACTGAAGCTTTCTTT. Protein product: CASSISRGRTEAFF.

The V gene is TRBV30, the J gene TRBJ1-5; possibly TRBD1 for D (6 bases). In germline, CDR1 is GTSNPN, CDR2 SVGIG (reference sequence). V lost 5 bases to trimming and J lost 3 bases, with 8 bases between them. The CDR3 covers 12 residues. CDR3 sequence reads: CAWGQPNQPQHF. CDR3 DNA sequence: TGTGCCTGGGGACAGCCCAATCAGCCCCAGCATTTT.

CDR3 sequence reads: CASTGDSNQPQHF. CDR3 sequence (DNA): TGTGCCAGCACTGGGGACAGTAATCAGCCCCAGCATTTT. This rearrangement joins TRBV2 to TRBJ1-5, with TRBD1 matching over 7 bases. Germline lookup yields CDR1 SNHLY and CDR2 FYNNEI. The ends lost 7 bases at V and 4 bases at J; junction bases unmatched: 4. The CDR3 contains 13 residues.

The genes are TRBV6-5 and TRBJ1-2, with a possible D match to TRBD1 (6 bases). V lost 2 bases and J 8 bases, leaving 15 bases between the germline ends. From germline, CDR1 is MNHEY and CDR2 SVGAGI. The CDR3 contains 14 residues. This chain's CDR3 is CASSYDDRLRGYTF. CDR3 sequence (DNA): TGTGCCAGCAGTTACGACGACAGGCTGAGGGGCTACACCTTC.

The gene calls are TRBV5-1 and TRBJ2-3, with TRBD2 matching over 13 bases. This CDR3 has 16 residues. After removal of 0 bases from V and 5 bases from J, the junction contained 3 bases not matched to a gene. Germline CDR1 reads SGHRS; CDR2 reads YFSETQ. CDR3 protein: CASSLGTSGSKDTQYF. DNA for the CDR3: TGCGCCAGCAGCTTGGGGACTAGCGGGAGTAAAGATACGCAGTATTTT.

This chain uses TRBV18 with TRBJ1-3, with D unclear. Germline V gives CDR1 KGHSH, CDR2 LQKENI. V lost 5 bases and J lost 4, with 15 bases in between. This CDR3 contains 15 residues. The CDR3 DNA follows: TGTGCCAGCTCAGAAGGCGCGGCTAAGGGAAACACCATATATTTT. It encodes CASSEGAAKGNTIYF.

The table lists this clone with a count of one. The junction shows a germline mismatch at one end, possibly a read error. The chain couples TRBV7-7 to TRBJ2-1; D may be TRBD1 (8 bases). CDR3 length equals 18 residues. Looked up from germline, CDR1 is SSHAT and CDR2 is FNYEAQ (reference sequence). CDR3 residues: CASSLVSGGTGLSGEQFF. In DNA, the CDR3 is TGTGCTAGCAGCTTAGTCTCCGGGGGGACAGGTCTATCTGGTGAGCAGTTCTTC. The variable domain in full, with the rest retrieved from reference TRBV7-7 and TRBJ2-1, is GAGVSQSPRYKVTKRGQDVTLRCDPISSHATLYWYQQALGQGPEFLTYFNYEAQPDKSGLPSDRFSAERPEGSISTLTIQRTEQRDSAMYRCASSLVSGGTGLSGEQFFGPGTRLTVL.

The J gene is TRBJ2-7, the V gene TRBV5-1, with 7 bases fitting TRBD2. The CDR3 is 15 amino acids. Trimming took 5 bases from V and 0 from J; bases not matched to a gene: 8. Per the germline V gene, CDR1 is SGHRS and CDR2 is YFSETQ. Written as DNA, the CDR3 is TGCGCCAGCAGAGGAGGCCTAGCGGACTCCTACGAGCAGTACTTC. It is translated as CASRGGLADSYEQYF. Combining the CDR3 with reference TRBV5-1 and TRBJ2-7 gives the whole variable domain KAGVTQTPRYLIKTRGQQVTLSCSPISGHRSVSWYQQTPGQGLQFLFEYFSETQRNKGNFPGRFSGRQFSNSRSEMNVSTLELGDSALYLCASRGGLADSYEQYFGPGTRLTVT.

The V and J genes are TRBV7-8 and TRBJ1-2; 9 bases match TRBD1. The CDR3 totals 15 residues. Germline V gene lookup returns CDR1 SGHVS and CDR2 FQNEAQ. J gave up 5 bases and V 1 base, and 5 bases lay outside the gene matches. In DNA form, the CDR3 reads TGTGCCAGCAGCTTAGGACAGGGGGTTTTTTATGGCTACACCTTC. Its translation: CASSLGQGVFYGYTF.